Following are 3 T cell receptor beta chains from one sample sequenced in a study of CD8+ T cells in alopecia areata. Extraction and reverse transcription of RNA yielded cDNA as the sequencing template. Here immunoSEQ multiplex PCR was the method, and the copy in TCRdb shows in-frame clones only, minus some. The table records roughly 64,000 clones, roughly 45% of them present only once. The sample was NKG2D-low CD8+ T cells sorted from blood. These receptors were collected from a human donor with alopecia areata.

V usage is TRBV5-1 and J usage is TRBJ2-7, with D possibly TRBD2 on 6 matching bases. V lost 2 bases, J lost 3 bases, and 12 bases lay in between. CDR1 and CDR2 (germline): SGHRS, YFSETQ. The CDR3 spans 14 residues. The CDR3 DNA follows: TGCGCCAGCAGCTTTGGGGGGACTTTCTACGAGCAGTACTTC. Its protein product is CASSFGGTFYEQYF.

This clone occurred a few times. One end of the junction is discordant with germline, which a read error may explain. The chain links TRBV14 to TRBJ1-5; no firm D call. Germline V CDR1 and CDR2: SGHDN, FVKESK. The CDR3 is 16 residues long. CDR3 in amino acids: CASSQLAPHGNQPQHF. The DNA for the CDR3 is TGTGCCAGCAGCCAGTTAGCCCCCCATGGCAACCAGCCCCAGCATTTT.

There are a few counts of this clone. This sequence joins TRBV6-5 and TRBJ1-1, with D perhaps matching TRBD1 (5 bases). This CDR3 region has 13 residues. Between the trimmed V and J ends, which lost 2 bases and 4 bases, there was a span of 8 bases. Looked up from germline, CDR1 is MNHEY and CDR2 is SVGAGI. CDR3 nucleotides: TGTGCCAGCAGTTACCTAGGGGCCACTGAAGCTTTCTTT. Translated, it gives CASSYLGATEAFF.